This TCR beta chain was profiled in a study of blood T cell repertoires in COVID-19. Study summary: From T cells, B-cell-depleted T cells, or PBMCs came the material, which was cDNA or gDNA.

Original data processing: Amplifying reference gene primers gave estimates of nucleated cell counts. Repertoires were generated with immunoSEQ multiplex PCR, while TCRdb's copy carries only in-frame clones and drops some. For V, J and clone size, that table is used; D and trimming come from the DNA. Of about 47,000 clones in the sample, 89% are singletons; the top ten hold 9%. The sequence was obtained from an elderly man with active or convalescent COVID-19. The specimen was peripheral blood.

The CDR3 DNA reads TGCGCCAGCAGCTCGGGACAGTTGCAAGAGACCCAGTACTTC. It codes for CASSSGQLQETQYF. The chain carries TRBV5-1 and TRBJ2-5; 7 bases align to TRBD1. Germline CDR1 reads SGHRS; CDR2 reads YFSETQ. The V and J ends lost 3 bases and 2 bases, in that order; junction bases with no gene match: 4. The CDR3 has 14 residues.